What follows is one T cell receptor beta chain and its context. This sample is part of a study of T cell changes during pregnancy in multiple sclerosis. Data came from immunoSEQ multiplex PCR; TCRdb stores just in-frame clones and leaves some out. Of 65,000 to 90,000 clones in the sample, about 91% were seen once. Unmatched junction bases numbered 6, after V lost 7 bases and J lost 6 bases. This CDR3 spans 13 amino acids. The germline gives CDR1 MDHEN, CDR2 SYDVKM. This sequence originates from a female donor in good health, serving as a control in a pregnancy study. Some clones in this sample may be carry-over from other donors' samples. J is TRBJ1-1 and V is TRBV28; 9 nucleotides agree with TRBD1. The source material was PBMCs, sampled in the first trimester of pregnancy. CDR3 nucleotides: TGTGCCAGCATCGGGACAGGGTTGCCTGAAGCTTTCTTT. Its protein is CASIGTGLPEAFF.